This T cell receptor beta chain derives from a study of beta chain features in type 1 diabetes. Looking at the study overall: On cell yields, gender and age, patients and healthy donors were similar. Study-wide results and caveats: Shorter TCRB CDR3s, moderately but significantly so, marked every one of the four CD4+ subsets in Type 1 diabetes patients.

About this clone itself: No antigen is known for it.

What was sequenced were expressed TCRB transcripts, since all of the isolated RNA had been reverse transcribed. Measured with immunoSEQ multiplex PCR; TCRdb has only the in-frame clones, and not every one. The table shows roughly 340,000 clones, with approximately 12% occurring only once. V was clipped by 4 bases and J by 8 bases, with 12 bases between them. CDR3 length equals 12 residues. Looked up from germline, CDR1 is SGHDT and CDR2 is YYEEEE. Sequencing was done on a sample of naive CD4+ T cells from blood. The TCR comes from a woman between 18 and 29 years old with type 1 diabetes. The rearrangement uses TRBV5-6 and TRBJ1-2; D is possibly TRBD1 (6 bases). CDR3 in amino acids: CASSPRGGGYTF. The CDR3 DNA reads TGTGCCAGCAGCCCCCGGGGGGGCGGCTACACCTTC.